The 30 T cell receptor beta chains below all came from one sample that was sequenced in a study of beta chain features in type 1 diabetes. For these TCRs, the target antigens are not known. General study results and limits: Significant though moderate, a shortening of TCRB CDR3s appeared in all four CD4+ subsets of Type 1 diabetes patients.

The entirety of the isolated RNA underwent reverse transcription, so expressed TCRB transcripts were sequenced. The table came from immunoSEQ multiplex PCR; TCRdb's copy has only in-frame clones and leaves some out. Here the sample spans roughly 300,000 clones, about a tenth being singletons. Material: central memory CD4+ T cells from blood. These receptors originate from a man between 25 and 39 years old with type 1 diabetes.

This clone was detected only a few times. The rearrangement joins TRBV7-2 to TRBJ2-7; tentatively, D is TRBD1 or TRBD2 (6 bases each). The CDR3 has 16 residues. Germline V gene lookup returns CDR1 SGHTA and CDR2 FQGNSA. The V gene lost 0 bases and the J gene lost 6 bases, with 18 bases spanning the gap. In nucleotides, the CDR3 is TGTGCCAGCAGCTTAGCGGGGGGCGGTAGTCGGTTCGAGCAGTACTTC. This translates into CASSLAGGGSRFEQYF.

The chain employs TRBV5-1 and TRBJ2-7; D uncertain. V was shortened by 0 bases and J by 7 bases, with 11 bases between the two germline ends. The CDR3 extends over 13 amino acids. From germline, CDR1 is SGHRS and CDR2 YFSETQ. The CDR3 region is CASSLDTALEQYF. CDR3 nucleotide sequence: TGCGCCAGCAGCTTGGACACCGCTTTGGAGCAGTACTTC.

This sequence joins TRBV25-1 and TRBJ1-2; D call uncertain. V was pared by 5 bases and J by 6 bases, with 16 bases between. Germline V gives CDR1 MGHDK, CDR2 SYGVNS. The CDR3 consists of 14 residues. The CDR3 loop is CASSRLIWGDGYTF. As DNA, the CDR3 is TGTGCCAGCAGTCGGCTAATCTGGGGAGATGGCTACACCTTC.

The CDR3 reads CASSPGPTTTEAFF. CDR3 nucleotide sequence: TGTGCCAGCAGTCCTGGGCCCACTACGACTGAAGCTTTCTTT. The chain combines TRBV28 with TRBJ1-1; D remains unclear. The CDR3 sequence is 14 residues long. Trimming took 5 bases from V and 5 from J, leaving 15 bases between them. Germline V gene sequence: CDR1 MDHEN, CDR2 SYDVKM.

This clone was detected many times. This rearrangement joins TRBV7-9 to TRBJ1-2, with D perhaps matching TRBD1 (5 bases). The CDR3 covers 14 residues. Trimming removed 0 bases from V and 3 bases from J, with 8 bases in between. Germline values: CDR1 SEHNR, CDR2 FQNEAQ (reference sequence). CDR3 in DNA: TGTGCCAGCAGCTTAGCGCAGGGCCACTATGGCTACACCTTC. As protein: CASSLAQGHYGYTF.

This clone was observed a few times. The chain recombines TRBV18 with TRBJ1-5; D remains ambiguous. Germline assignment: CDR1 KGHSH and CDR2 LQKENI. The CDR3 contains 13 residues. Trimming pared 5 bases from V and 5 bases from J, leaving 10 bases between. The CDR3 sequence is CASSSTNDQPQHF. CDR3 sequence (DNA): TGTGCCAGCTCATCAACGAACGATCAGCCCCAGCATTTT.

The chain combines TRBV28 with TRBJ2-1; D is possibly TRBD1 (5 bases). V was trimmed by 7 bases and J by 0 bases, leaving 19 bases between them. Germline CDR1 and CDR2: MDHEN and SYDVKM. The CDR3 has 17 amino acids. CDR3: CASIKPRETGSYNEQFF. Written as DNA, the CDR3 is TGTGCCAGCATCAAACCCAGGGAAACCGGCTCCTACAATGAGCAGTTCTTC.

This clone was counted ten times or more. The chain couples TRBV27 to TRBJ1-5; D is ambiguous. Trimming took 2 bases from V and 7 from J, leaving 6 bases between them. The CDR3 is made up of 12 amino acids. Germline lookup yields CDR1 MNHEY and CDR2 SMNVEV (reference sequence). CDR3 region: CASSLNGQPQHF. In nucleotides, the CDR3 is TGTGCCAGCAGTTTAAACGGCCAGCCCCAGCATTTT.

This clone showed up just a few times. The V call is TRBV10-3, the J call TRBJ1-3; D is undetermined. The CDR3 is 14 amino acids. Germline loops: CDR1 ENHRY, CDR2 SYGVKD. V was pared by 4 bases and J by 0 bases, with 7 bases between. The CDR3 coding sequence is TGTGCCATCAGTGCAGAAAACTCTGGAAACACCATATATTTT. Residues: CAISAENSGNTIYF.

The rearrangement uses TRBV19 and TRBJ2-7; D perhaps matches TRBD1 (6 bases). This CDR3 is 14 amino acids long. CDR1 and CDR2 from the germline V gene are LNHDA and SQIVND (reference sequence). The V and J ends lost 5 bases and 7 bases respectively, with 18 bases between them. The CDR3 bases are TGTGCCAGTAGTCCAAGGGACACACGTATAGAGCAGTACTTC. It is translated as CASSPRDTRIEQYF.

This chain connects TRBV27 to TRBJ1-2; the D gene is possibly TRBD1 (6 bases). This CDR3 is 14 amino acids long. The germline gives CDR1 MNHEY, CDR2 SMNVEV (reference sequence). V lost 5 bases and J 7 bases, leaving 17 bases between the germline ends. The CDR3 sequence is CASSPTRGVSGYTF. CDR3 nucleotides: TGTGCCAGCAGTCCTACCAGGGGTGTCTCTGGCTACACCTTC.

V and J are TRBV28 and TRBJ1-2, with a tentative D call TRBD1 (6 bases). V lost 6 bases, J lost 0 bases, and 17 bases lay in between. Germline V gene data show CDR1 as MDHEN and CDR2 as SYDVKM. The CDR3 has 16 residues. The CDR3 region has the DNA TGTGCCAGCAGATACCGGACAGATCCCCCTAACTATGGCTACACCTTC. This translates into CASRYRTDPPNYGYTF.

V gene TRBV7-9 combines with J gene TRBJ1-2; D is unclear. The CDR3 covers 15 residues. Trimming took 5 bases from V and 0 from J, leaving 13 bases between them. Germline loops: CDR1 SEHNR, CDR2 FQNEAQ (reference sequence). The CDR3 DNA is TGTGCCAGCAGCCCCCTTAGCGGGTCTAACTATGGCTACACCTTC. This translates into CASSPLSGSNYGYTF. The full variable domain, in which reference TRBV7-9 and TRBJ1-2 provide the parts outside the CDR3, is DTGVSQNPRHKITKRGQNVTFRCDPISEHNRLYWYRQTLGQGPEFLTYFQNEAQLEKSRLLSDRFSAERPKGSFSTLEIQRTEQGDSAMYLCASSPLSGSNYGYTFGSGTRLTVV.

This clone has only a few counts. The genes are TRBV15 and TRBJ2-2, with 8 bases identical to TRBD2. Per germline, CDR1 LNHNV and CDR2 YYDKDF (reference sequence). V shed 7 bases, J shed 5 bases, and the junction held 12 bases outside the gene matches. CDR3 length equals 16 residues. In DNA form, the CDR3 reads TGTGCCACCACCGAGAGGAGCGGGGGACTTACCGGGGAGCTGTTTTTT. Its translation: CATTERSGGLTGELFF.

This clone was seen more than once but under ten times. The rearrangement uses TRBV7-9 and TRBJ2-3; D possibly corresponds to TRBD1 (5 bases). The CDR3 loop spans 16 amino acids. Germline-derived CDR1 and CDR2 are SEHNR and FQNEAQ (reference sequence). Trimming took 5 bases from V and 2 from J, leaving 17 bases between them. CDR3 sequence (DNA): TGTGCCAGCAGCCGCGACAGAGCTATATTCACAGATACGCAGTATTTT. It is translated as CASSRDRAIFTDTQYF.

The chain's CDR3 is CASSVDGGGAYNEQFF. DNA for the CDR3: TGTGCCAGCAGCGTAGACGGCGGGGGGGCCTACAATGAGCAGTTCTTC. This chain uses TRBV9 with TRBJ2-1; 9 nucleotides line up with TRBD2. Germline loops: CDR1 SGDLS, CDR2 YYNGEE. The CDR3 sequence is 16 residues long. Unmatched junction bases numbered 3, after V lost 0 bases and J lost 2 bases.

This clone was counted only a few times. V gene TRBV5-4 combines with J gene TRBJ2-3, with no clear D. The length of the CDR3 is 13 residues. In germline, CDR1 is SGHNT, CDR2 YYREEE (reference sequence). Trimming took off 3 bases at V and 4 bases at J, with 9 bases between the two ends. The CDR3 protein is CASSYEPSDTQYF. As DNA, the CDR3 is TGTGCCAGCAGCTACGAGCCTTCAGATACGCAGTATTTT.

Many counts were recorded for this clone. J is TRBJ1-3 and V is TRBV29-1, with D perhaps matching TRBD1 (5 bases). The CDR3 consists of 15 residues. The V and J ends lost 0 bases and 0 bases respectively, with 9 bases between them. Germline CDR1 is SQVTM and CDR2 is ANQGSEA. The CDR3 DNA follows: TGCAGCGTTGAAGAACAGGTCCTCTCTGGAAACACCATATATTTT. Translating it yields CSVEEQVLSGNTIYF.

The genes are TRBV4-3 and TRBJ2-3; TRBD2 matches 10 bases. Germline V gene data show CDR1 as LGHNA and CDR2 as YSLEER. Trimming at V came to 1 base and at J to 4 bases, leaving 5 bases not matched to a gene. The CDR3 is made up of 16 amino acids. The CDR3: CASSQAGLAIPDTQYF. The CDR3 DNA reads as TGCGCCAGCAGCCAAGCGGGACTAGCGATCCCAGATACGCAGTATTTT.

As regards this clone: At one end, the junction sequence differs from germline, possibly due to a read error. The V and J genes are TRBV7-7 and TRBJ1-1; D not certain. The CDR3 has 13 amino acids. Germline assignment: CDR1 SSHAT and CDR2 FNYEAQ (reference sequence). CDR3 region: CASSKTENTEAFF. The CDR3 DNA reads TGTGCTAGCAGTAAAACAGAGAACACTGAAGCTTTCTTT.

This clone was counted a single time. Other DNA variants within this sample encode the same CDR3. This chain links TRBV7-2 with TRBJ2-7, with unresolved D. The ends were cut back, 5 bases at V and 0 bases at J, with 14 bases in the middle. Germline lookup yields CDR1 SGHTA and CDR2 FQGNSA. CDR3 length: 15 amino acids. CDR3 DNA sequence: TGTGCCAGCAGCCTGTCTGGCGGAGACTCCTACGAGCAGTACTTC. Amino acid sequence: CASSLSGGDSYEQYF.

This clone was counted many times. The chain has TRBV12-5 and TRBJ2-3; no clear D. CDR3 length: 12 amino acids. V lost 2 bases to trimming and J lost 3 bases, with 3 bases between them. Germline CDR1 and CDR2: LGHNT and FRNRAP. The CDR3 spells CASGLPTDTQYF. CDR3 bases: TGTGCTAGTGGTTTGCCTACAGATACGCAGTATTTT.

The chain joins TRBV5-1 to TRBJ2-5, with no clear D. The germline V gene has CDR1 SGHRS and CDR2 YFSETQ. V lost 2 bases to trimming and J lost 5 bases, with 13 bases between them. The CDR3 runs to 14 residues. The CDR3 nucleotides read TGCGCCAGCAGCTTCAATGATCTCACGGAGACCCAGTACTTC. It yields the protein CASSFNDLTETQYF.

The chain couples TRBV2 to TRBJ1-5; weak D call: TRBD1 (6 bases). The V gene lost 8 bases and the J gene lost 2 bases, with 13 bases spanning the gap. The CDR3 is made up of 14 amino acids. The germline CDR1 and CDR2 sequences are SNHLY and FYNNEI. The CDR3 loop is CASRHRDGNQPQHF. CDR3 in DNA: TGTGCCAGCCGACACAGGGATGGCAATCAGCCCCAGCATTTT. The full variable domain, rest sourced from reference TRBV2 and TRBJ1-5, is EPEVTQTPSHQVTQMGQEVILRCVPISNHLYFYWYRQILGQKVEFLVSFYNNEISEKSEIFDDQFSVERPDGSNFTLKIRSTKLEDSAMYFCASRHRDGNQPQHFGDGTRLSIL.

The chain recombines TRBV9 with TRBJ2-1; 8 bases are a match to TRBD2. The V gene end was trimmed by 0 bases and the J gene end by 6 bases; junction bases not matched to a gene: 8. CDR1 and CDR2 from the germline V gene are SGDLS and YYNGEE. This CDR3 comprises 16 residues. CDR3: CASSVGSGGPTNEQFF. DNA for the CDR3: TGTGCCAGCAGCGTAGGAAGCGGGGGCCCTACCAATGAGCAGTTCTTC.

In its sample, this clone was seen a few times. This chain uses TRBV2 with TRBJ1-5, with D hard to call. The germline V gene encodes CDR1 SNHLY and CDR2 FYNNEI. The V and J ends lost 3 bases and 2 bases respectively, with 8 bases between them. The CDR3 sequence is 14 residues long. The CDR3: CASSERAGNQPQHF. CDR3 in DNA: TGTGCCAGCAGTGAGAGGGCGGGCAATCAGCCCCAGCATTTT.

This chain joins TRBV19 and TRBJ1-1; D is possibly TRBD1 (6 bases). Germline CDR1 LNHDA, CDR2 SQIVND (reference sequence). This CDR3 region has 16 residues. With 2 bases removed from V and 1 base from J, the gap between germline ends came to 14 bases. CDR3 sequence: CASSIPQGGRNTEAFF. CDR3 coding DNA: TGTGCCAGTAGTATACCACAGGGTGGCCGGAACACTGAAGCTTTCTTT.

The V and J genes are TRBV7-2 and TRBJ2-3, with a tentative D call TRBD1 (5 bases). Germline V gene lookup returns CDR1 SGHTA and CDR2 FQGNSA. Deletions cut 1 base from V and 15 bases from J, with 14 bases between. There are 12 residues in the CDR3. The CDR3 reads CASSLEGAVGYF. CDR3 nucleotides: TGTGCCAGCAGCTTAGAAGGGGCCGTGGGCTATTTT.

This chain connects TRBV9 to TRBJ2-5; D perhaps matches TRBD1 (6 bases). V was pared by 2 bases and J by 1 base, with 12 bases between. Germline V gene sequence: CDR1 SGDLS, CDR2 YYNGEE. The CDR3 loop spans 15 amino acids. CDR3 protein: CASSVLQGFQETQYF. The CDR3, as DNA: TGTGCCAGCAGCGTGCTACAGGGCTTCCAAGAGACCCAGTACTTC.

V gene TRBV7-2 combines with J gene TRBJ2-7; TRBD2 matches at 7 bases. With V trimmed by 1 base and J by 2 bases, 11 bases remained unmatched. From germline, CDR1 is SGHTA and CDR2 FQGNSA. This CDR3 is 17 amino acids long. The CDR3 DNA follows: TGTGCCAGCAGCTTAGGTATCGGGGGGTGGACCCCCTACGAGCAGTACTTC. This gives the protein CASSLGIGGWTPYEQYF.